Reported below is one TCR beta chain. The antigen remains undetermined. For both chains, the TCRalpha and TCRbeta cDNA went through two nested PCRs of approximately 16 and 9 cycles. Reanalyzing the 5' RACE reads, TCRdb keeps one entry per CDR3 protein, without DNA. This repertoire includes about 160,000 distinct CDR3 sequences. These data belong to a study of monozygotic twins with inflammatory bowel disease. General study results and limits: The inverse Simpson measure of TCRbeta diversity was lower in IBD patients than in healthy co-twins. A single strong clonotype or signal linked to IBD was not supported. Perhaps reflecting limited power, concordant and discordant twins did not differ in repertoire similarity.

The sequencing input was blood. This clonotype was sampled from a human donor with ulcerative colitis or Crohn's disease, or a healthy co-twin of an affected twin (not recorded which).

Here the CDR3 reads CASSQDRLGIGNIQYF. The genes are TRBV4-2 and TRBJ2-4; TCRdb's D gene call, TRBD1, goes unchecked for lack of DNA. The CDR3 is 16 residues long. Germline V CDR1 and CDR2: LGHNA, YNFKEQ.